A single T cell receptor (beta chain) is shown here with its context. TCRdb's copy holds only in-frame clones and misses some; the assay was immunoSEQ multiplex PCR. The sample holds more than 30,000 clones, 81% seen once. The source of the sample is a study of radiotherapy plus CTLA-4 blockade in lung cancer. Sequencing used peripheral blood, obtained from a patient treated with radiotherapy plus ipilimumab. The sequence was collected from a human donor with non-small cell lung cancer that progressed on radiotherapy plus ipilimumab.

As DNA, the CDR3 is TGTGCAAGTCGCGCGACGCAGGGTTATGGCTACACCTTC. Translating gives CASRATQGYGYTF. The gene calls are TRBV12-2 and TRBJ1-2; the table's D call, TRBD1, was not checked against the DNA. TRBV12-2 has pseudogene status. This CDR3 comprises 13 residues.